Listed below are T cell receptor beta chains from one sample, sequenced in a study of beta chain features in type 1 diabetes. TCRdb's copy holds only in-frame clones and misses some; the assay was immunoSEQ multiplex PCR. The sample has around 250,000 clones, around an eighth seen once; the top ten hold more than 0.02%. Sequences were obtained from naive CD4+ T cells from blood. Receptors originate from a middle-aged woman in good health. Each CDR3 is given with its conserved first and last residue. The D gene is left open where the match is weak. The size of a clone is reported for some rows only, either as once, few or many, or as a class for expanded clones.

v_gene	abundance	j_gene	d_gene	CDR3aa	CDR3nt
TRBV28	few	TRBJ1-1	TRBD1	CASSPRTGGAFF	TGTGCCAGCAGTCCGCGGACAGGTGGTGCTTTCTTT
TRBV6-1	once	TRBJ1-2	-	CASIMGRVVYGYTF	TGTGCCAGCATAATGGGCAGGGTTGTATATGGCTACACCTTC
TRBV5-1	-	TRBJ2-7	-	CASRRQSLYEQYF	TGCGCCAGCCGCCGACAGAGCCTCTACGAGCAGTACTTC
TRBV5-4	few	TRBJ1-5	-	CASSSGSGNQPQHF	TGTGCCAGCAGCTCGGGGTCAGGCAATCAGCCCCAGCATTTT
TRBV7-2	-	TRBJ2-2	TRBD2	CASSLGFGGGAAGELFF	TGTGCCAGCAGCTTAGGTTTCGGCGGGGGGGCCGCCGGGGAGCTGTTTTTT
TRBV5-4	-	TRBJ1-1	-	CASSLGGTINTEAFF	TGTGCCAGCAGCTTGGGTGGGACAATAAACACTGAAGCTTTCTTT
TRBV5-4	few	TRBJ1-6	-	CASSLGGRGNSPLHF	TGTGCCAGCAGCTTAGGGGGAAGAGGAAATTCACCCCTCCACTTT
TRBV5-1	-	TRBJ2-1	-	CASSLRSGVSYNEQFF	TGCGCCAGCAGCCTTCGCTCAGGGGTCTCCTACAATGAGCAGTTCTTC
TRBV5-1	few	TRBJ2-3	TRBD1	CASSLGQGWADTQYF	TGCGCCAGCAGCTTGGGACAGGGCTGGGCAGATACGCAGTATTTT
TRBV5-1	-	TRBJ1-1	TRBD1	CASSSSGGMNTEAFF	TGCGCCAGCAGCTCATCAGGGGGAATGAACACTGAAGCTTTCTTT
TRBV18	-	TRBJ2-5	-	CASSPRSSPQETQYF	TGTGCCAGCTCACCGAGGAGTTCTCCCCAAGAGACCCAGTACTTC
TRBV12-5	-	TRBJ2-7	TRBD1	CASGLGGTGDAQYF	TGTGCTAGTGGTTTAGGCGGGACAGGGGACGCGCAGTACTTC
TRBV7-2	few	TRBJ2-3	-	CASSQTISDTQYF	TGTGCGAGCAGCCAGACTATTTCAGATACGCAGTATTTT
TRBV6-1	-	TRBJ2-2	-	CASDPGTASGELFF	TGTGCCAGTGACCCAGGTACCGCCTCCGGGGAGCTGTTTTTT
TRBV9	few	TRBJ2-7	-	CASSVGDTNYEQYF	TGTGCCAGCAGCGTAGGGGACACTAACTACGAGCAGTACTTC
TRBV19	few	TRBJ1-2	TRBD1	CASRGTENYGYTF	TGTGCCAGTCGCGGGACAGAAAACTATGGCTACACCTTC
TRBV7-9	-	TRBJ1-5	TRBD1	CASSRDMDRDNQPQHF	TGTGCCAGCAGCCGAGACATGGACAGGGACAATCAGCCCCAGCATTTT
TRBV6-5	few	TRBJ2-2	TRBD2	CASSKRGERTGELFF	TGTGCCAGCAGCAAGCGGGGGGAGAGAACCGGGGAGCTGTTTTTT
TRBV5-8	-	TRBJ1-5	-	CASSLLRTHNQPQHF	TGTGCCAGCAGCTTGTTAAGGACACACAATCAGCCCCAGCATTTT
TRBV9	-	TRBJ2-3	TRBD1	CASSPGQGGDTQYF	TGTGCCAGCAGCCCGGGACAGGGTGGAGATACGCAGTATTTT
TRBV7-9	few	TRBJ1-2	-	CASSLGHYGYTF	TGTGCCAGCAGCTTAGGGCACTATGGCTACACCTTC
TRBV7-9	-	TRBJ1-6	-	CASSLAAGTMGSPLHF	TGTGCCAGCAGCTTAGCGGCAGGGACTATGGGGTCACCCCTCCACTTT
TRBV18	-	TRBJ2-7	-	CASSPPSNTYEQYF	TGTGCCAGCTCACCACCCTCTAATACCTACGAGCAGTACTTC
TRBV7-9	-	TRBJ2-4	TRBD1	CASSGGQGKNIQYF	TGTGCCAGCAGCGGGGGACAGGGCAAAAACATTCAGTACTTC
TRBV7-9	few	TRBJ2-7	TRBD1	CASSLGDRATYEQYF	TGTGCCAGCAGCTTAGGTGACAGGGCGACCTACGAGCAGTACTTC
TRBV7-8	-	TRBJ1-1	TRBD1	CASSLGQGATEAFF	TGTGCCAGCAGCTTAGGACAGGGGGCTACTGAAGCTTTCTTT
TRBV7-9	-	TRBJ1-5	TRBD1	CASSLGTGNFNQPQHF	TGTGCCAGCAGCTTGGGGACAGGGAACTTTAATCAGCCCCAGCATTTT
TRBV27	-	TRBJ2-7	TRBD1	CASRSLQGGYVEQYF	TGTGCCAGCAGATCCCTACAGGGGGGATACGTCGAGCAGTACTTC
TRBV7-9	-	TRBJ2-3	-	CASSHLQGIGTDTQYF	TGTGCCAGCAGCCACCTACAGGGTATTGGCACAGATACGCAGTATTTT
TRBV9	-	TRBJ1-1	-	CASSVGGGVTEAFF	TGTGCCAGCAGCGTTGGGGGGGGCGTCACTGAAGCTTTCTTT
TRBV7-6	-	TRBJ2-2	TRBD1	CASSRGQGPRVGAETGELFF	TGTGCCAGCAGCCGCGGACAGGGGCCCCGAGTGGGAGCGGAGACCGGGGAGCTGTTTTTT
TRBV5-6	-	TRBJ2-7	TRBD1	CASRPYGQGDPYEQYF	TGTGCCAGCAGGCCCTATGGACAGGGGGACCCCTACGAGCAGTACTTC
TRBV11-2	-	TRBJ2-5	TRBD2	CASTTGLAGGQQYF	TGTGCCAGCACCACCGGACTAGCGGGGGGGCAGCAGTACTTC
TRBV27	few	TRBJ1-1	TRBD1	CASSQIDRGGTEAFF	TGTGCCAGCAGCCAAATAGACAGGGGTGGAACTGAAGCTTTCTTT
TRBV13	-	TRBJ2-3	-	CAVGGRTDTQYF	TGTGCCGTCGGGGGGCGGACAGATACGCAGTATTTT
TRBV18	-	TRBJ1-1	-	CASSPFRQDDTEAFF	TGTGCCAGCTCACCATTCCGGCAGGATGACACTGAAGCTTTCTTT
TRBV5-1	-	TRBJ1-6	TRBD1	CASSFGQGERPLHF	TGCGCCAGCAGCTTCGGACAGGGGGAGAGGCCCCTCCACTTT
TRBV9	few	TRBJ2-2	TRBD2	CASSVGLAGLRTGELFF	TGTGCCAGCAGCGTAGGCTTAGCGGGGCTTCGAACCGGGGAGCTGTTTTTT
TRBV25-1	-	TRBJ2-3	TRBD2	CASRSGVVDTQYF	TGTGCCAGCAGAAGCGGGGTGGTAGATACGCAGTATTTT
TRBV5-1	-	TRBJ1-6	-	CASSSGQEGSLSSYNSPLHF	TGCGCCAGCAGCTCGGGACAAGAGGGGTCCTTGAGCTCCTATAATTCACCCCTCCACTTT
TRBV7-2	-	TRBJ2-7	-	CASSLGPGSSAYEQYF	TGTGCCAGCAGCTTAGGGCCCGGGTCTAGCGCCTACGAGCAGTACTTC
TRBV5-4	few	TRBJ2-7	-	CASSLEGVSSYEQYF	TGTGCCAGCAGCTTGGAAGGGGTTAGCTCCTACGAGCAGTACTTC
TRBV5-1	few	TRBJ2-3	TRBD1	CASSSGQVTDTQYF	TGCGCCAGCAGCTCCGGACAGGTCACAGATACGCAGTATTTT
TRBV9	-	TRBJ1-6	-	CASSGGGNNSPLHF	TGTGCCAGCAGTGGCGGAGGAAACAATTCACCCCTCCACTTT
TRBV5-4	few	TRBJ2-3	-	CASSLVAGPTDTQYF	TGTGCCAGCAGCTTGGTGGCGGGGCCCACAGATACGCAGTATTTT
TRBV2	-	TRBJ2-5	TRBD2	CASLAGGLETQYF	TGTGCCAGCCTAGCGGGGGGGTTAGAGACCCAGTACTTC
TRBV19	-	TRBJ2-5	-	CASSHAGETQYF	TGTGCCAGTAGCCACGCGGGGGAGACCCAGTACTTC
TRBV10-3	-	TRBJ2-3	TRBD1	CAIGKTGTGPPPADTQYF	TGTGCCATCGGAAAGACGGGGACAGGTCCACCCCCAGCAGATACGCAGTATTTT
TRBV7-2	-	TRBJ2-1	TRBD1	CASSLVRGHNEQFF	TGTGCCAGCAGCTTGGTCAGGGGGCACAATGAGCAGTTCTTC
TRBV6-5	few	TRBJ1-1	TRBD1	CASSRQGMNTEAFF	TGTGCCAGCAGTCGACAGGGAATGAACACTGAAGCTTTCTTT
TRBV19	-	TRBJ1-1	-	CASSRRAGPNTEAFF	TGTGCCAGTAGTAGACGGGCAGGGCCGAACACTGAAGCTTTCTTT
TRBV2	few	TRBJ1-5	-	CASSDRKNQPQHF	TGTGCCAGCAGCGACAGGAAGAATCAGCCCCAGCATTTT
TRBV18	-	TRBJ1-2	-	CASSPSGLVDGYTF	TGTGCCAGCTCACCATCAGGACTGGTCGATGGCTACACCTTC
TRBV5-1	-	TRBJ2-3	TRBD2	CASFEAGAADTQYF	TGCGCCAGCTTCGAAGCGGGGGCAGCAGATACGCAGTATTTT
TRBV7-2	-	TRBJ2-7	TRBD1	CASSLGGQGAWEQYF	TGTGCCAGCAGCTTGGGGGGACAGGGGGCGTGGGAGCAGTACTTC
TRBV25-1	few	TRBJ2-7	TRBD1	CASSDPGQGPLREQYF	TGTGCCAGCAGTGACCCGGGACAGGGCCCTTTACGCGAGCAGTACTTC
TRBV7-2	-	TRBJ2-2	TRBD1	CASSLRTGGDTGELFF	TGTGCCAGCAGCTTAAGGACAGGGGGCGACACCGGGGAGCTGTTTTTT
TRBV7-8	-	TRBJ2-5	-	CASSFVDPPGETQYF	TGTGCCAGCAGCTTCGTGGACCCACCAGGGGAGACCCAGTACTTC